The 30 T cell receptor beta chains given below trace back to one sample, sequenced in a study of blood T cell repertoires in COVID-19. Data came from immunoSEQ multiplex PCR; TCRdb stores just in-frame clones and leaves some out. The repertoire holds about 140,000 clones, with 86% as singletons. The specimen was peripheral blood. Source of these receptors: a woman aged 55-70 years with acute or convalescent COVID-19.

This chain links TRBV6-4 with TRBJ2-3, with 7 bases fitting TRBD1. CDR3 length: 14 amino acids. V lost 0 bases, J lost 4 bases, and 1 base stayed unmatched. Germline V gene sequence: CDR1 MRHNA, CDR2 SNTAGT. As DNA, the CDR3 is TGTGCCAGCAGTGACTCGACAGGGCCAGATACGCAGTATTTT. Its translation: CASSDSTGPDTQYF.

This chain joins TRBV19 and TRBJ1-5; 8 bases agree with TRBD1. J lost 7 bases, V lost 6 bases, and 5 bases had no gene match. Germline CDR1 is LNHDA and CDR2 is SQIVND (reference sequence). This CDR3 spans 13 amino acids. The CDR3 sequence: CASRDRVAQPQHF. In DNA form, the CDR3 reads TGTGCCAGTAGGGACAGGGTTGCCCAGCCCCAGCATTTT.

V is TRBV10-2 and J is TRBJ2-7; TRBD2 matches at 8 bases. The CDR3 sequence is 16 residues long. CDR1 is WSHSY, CDR2 SAAADI, per germline. V shed 2 bases, J shed 4 bases, and the junction held 10 bases outside the gene matches. CDR3: CASSEVILAGRYEQYF. DNA of the CDR3: TGCGCCAGCAGTGAGGTTATATTAGCGGGGCGGTACGAGCAGTACTTC.

This clone was counted a few times. The rearrangement joins TRBV3-1 (or the pseudogene TRBV3-2) to TRBJ2-1, with TRBD2 matching 7 bases. The CDR3 loop spans 16 amino acids. Germline V gene data show CDR1 as LGHDT and CDR2 as YNNKEL (reference sequence). The J segment lost 9 bases and the V segment lost 0 bases, leaving 11 bases of the junction unmatched. CDR3 in amino acids: CASSQEPGLISAEQFF. The CDR3 DNA sequence: TGTGCCAGCAGCCAAGAACCGGGACTAATTTCCGCTGAGCAGTTCTTC.

V usage is TRBV3-1 (or the pseudogene TRBV3-2) and J usage is TRBJ1-1, with 7 positions matching TRBD1. V was pared by 4 bases and J by 10 bases, with 9 bases of the junction left unmatched. Germline lookup yields CDR1 LGHDT and CDR2 YNNKEL (reference sequence). The CDR3 loop spans 13 amino acids. The CDR3 coding sequence is TGTGCCAGCAGCCCTACATTTCAGGGGGTAGCTTTCTTT. The encoded protein is CASSPTFQGVAFF.

This rearrangement joins TRBV6-2 or TRBV6-3 to TRBJ2-5; a weak D match, TRBD1 (6 bases). CDR1 and CDR2 (germline): MNHEY, SVGEGT. V lost 0 bases and J lost 2, with 10 bases in between. The CDR3 contains 15 residues. CDR3 coding DNA: TGTGCCAGCAGTTACTCGCACAGGGCTCAAGAGACCCAGTACTTC. Translated, it gives CASSYSHRAQETQYF.

This rearrangement joins TRBV11-3 to TRBJ1-3, with 9 bases lining up with TRBD1. V dropped 5 bases and J dropped 2; count of bases not matched to a gene: 4. The CDR3 runs to 15 residues. Looked up from germline, CDR1 is SGHNT and CDR2 is YENEEA. The CDR3 coding sequence is TGTGCCAGCAGCAACAGGGGGCTACCTGGAAACACCATATATTTT. Translation: CASSNRGLPGNTIYF.

This chain joins TRBV5-1 and TRBJ2-3; D possibly corresponds to TRBD1 (5 bases). The V gene's germline CDR1 is SGHRS and CDR2 YFSETQ. V lost 7 bases and J lost 1, with 10 bases in between. CDR3 length: 13 residues. CDR3 protein: CASGPTGTDTQYF. CDR3 sequence (DNA): TGCGCCAGCGGTCCGACAGGCACAGATACGCAGTATTTT.

The chain uses TRBV29-1 and TRBJ2-6; D is ambiguous. The CDR3 is 12 amino acids. The germline V gene has CDR1 SQVTM and CDR2 ANQGSEA. V lost 3 bases to trimming and J lost 2 bases, with 2 bases between them. Here the CDR3 reads CSVDTGANVLTF. The CDR3 nucleotides are TGCAGCGTTGACACTGGGGCCAACGTCCTGACTTTC.

The J gene is TRBJ1-5, the V gene TRBV27; the D gene is possibly TRBD1 (5 bases). The CDR3 extends over 14 amino acids. V dropped 2 bases and J dropped 10 bases, with 15 bases sitting between them. Germline V lookup: CDR1 MNHEY, CDR2 SMNVEV (reference sequence). This chain's CDR3 is CASSLEGRLSPQHF. CDR3 nucleotides: TGTGCCAGCAGTTTAGAGGGGAGGTTATCTCCCCAGCATTTT.

V and J are TRBV14 and TRBJ2-1; weak D call: TRBD1 (6 bases). The V and J ends lost 4 bases and 5 bases respectively, with 15 bases between them. CDR3 size: 15 residues. The germline CDR1 and CDR2 sequences are SGHDN and FVKESK. CDR3: CASSPRRGGDNEQFF. Written as DNA, the CDR3 is TGTGCCAGCAGCCCTCGCAGAGGGGGAGACAATGAGCAGTTCTTC.

The J gene is TRBJ2-7, the V gene TRBV28; TRBD1 matches at 11 bases. Germline CDR1 reads MDHEN; CDR2 reads SYDVKM. This CDR3 contains 16 residues. After removal of 1 base from V and 9 bases from J, the junction contained 11 bases not matched to a gene. As DNA, the CDR3 is TGTGCCAGCAGTTTATTGCCCACCGGGACAGGGGGAGGGCAGTACTTC. Protein: CASSLLPTGTGGGQYF.

This sequence joins TRBV15 and TRBJ2-5; 7 bases fit TRBD1. With 4 bases clipped from V and 7 bases from J, the junction kept 6 bases outside the gene matches. The CDR3 length is 13 residues. Germline V gene sequence: CDR1 LNHNV, CDR2 YYDKDF (reference sequence). The CDR3 loop is CATSKGQFGTQYF. Written as DNA, the CDR3 is TGTGCCACCAGCAAGGGACAGTTTGGGACCCAGTACTTC.

This chain connects TRBV29-1 to TRBJ1-2; 11 bases agree with TRBD1. This CDR3 comprises 14 residues. CDR1 and CDR2 (germline): SQVTM, ANQGSEA. V shed 7 bases, J shed 4 bases, and the junction held 8 bases outside the gene matches. The CDR3 is CSAEDRGRTYGYTF. The CDR3 DNA sequence: TGCAGCGCCGAGGACAGGGGGCGAACCTATGGCTACACCTTC.

This clone has just a few counts. The chain links TRBV30 to TRBJ1-5; 9 nucleotides line up with TRBD1. This CDR3 spans 19 amino acids. V shed 1 base and J 0 bases; nucleotides not matched to a gene: 13. Germline values: CDR1 GTSNPN, CDR2 SVGIG (reference sequence). CDR3 bases: TGTGCCTGGAGTGCCGGACAGGGGTCCCGTTCCTTTAGCAATCAGCCCCAGCATTTT. This gives the protein CAWSAGQGSRSFSNQPQHF.

The count of this clone is one. CDR3 loop: CASSPRGGTEAFF. The CDR3 nucleotides read TGTGCCAGCAGCCCCAGAGGGGGCACTGAAGCTTTCTTT. V is TRBV7-2 and J is TRBJ1-1; D is perhaps TRBD1 (6 bases). The germline V and J ends were trimmed by 5 bases and 4 bases, with 11 bases remaining between them. The CDR3 sequence is 13 residues long. Looked up from germline, CDR1 is SGHTA and CDR2 is FQGNSA.

The gene calls are TRBV5-6 and TRBJ2-7; no definite D call. This CDR3 is built from 13 residues. V was trimmed by 2 bases and J by 0 bases, leaving 6 bases between them. Germline V CDR1 and CDR2: SGHDT, YYEEEE. The CDR3 spells CASSLSHSYEQYF. DNA for the CDR3: TGTGCCAGCAGCTTAAGCCACTCCTACGAGCAGTACTTC.

The chain is built from TRBV11-2 and TRBJ2-7, with 9 bases aligning to TRBD1. With V trimmed by 5 bases and J by 1 base, 9 bases remained unmatched. The CDR3 has 16 amino acids. Germline assignment: CDR1 SGHAT and CDR2 FQNNGV. The CDR3 nucleotides read TGTGCCAGCAGCCCCGGCCTGGGACAGGGATCCTACGAGCAGTACTTC. Amino acids: CASSPGLGQGSYEQYF.

This clone was seen a handful of times. This chain joins TRBV20-1 and TRBJ1-2; D remains unclear. The CDR3 runs 11 residues. Per germline, CDR1 DFQATT and CDR2 SNEGSKA (reference sequence). V shed 6 bases and J shed 3 bases, with 8 bases lying between them. CDR3 sequence reads: CSAHTDYGYTF. CDR3 DNA sequence: TGCAGTGCGCATACGGACTATGGCTACACCTTC.

This clone occurred a few times. The chain uses TRBV7-3 and TRBJ2-2; 8 bases align to TRBD2. The CDR3 has 13 amino acids. The J segment lost 6 bases and the V segment lost 5 bases, leaving 2 bases of the junction unmatched. Germline V gives CDR1 SGHTA, CDR2 FQGTGA. CDR3 nucleotide sequence: TGTGCCAGCAGCCGGACTAGCCCCGGGGAGCTGTTTTTT. Protein sequence: CASSRTSPGELFF.

The chain is built from TRBV19 and TRBJ2-3, with D possibly being TRBD2 (5 bases). Deletions cut 6 bases from V and 1 base from J, with 11 bases between. In germline, CDR1 is LNHDA, CDR2 SQIVND (reference sequence). CDR3 length equals 14 residues. The CDR3 coding sequence is TGTGCCAGTAGGGCGGGTGGTGGCACAGATACGCAGTATTTT. Translation: CASRAGGGTDTQYF.

This sequence joins TRBV5-1 and TRBJ1-2; 9 nucleotides match TRBD1. The CDR3 has 15 amino acids. CDR1 and CDR2 (germline): SGHRS, YFSETQ. The ends lost 4 bases at V and 4 bases at J; junction bases unmatched: 8. The CDR3: CASSAGQGDRYGYTF. The CDR3 region has the DNA TGCGCCAGCAGCGCGGGACAGGGCGACCGCTATGGCTACACCTTC.

This clone was recorded at least ten times. This CDR3 is CASTVGTGRYGYTF. CDR3 in DNA: TGTGCCAGTACCGTCGGGACAGGGAGGTATGGCTACACCTTC. The genes are TRBV19 and TRBJ1-2, with 9 bases identical to TRBD1. The germline V gene encodes CDR1 LNHDA and CDR2 SQIVND (reference sequence). The ends lost 7 bases at V and 5 bases at J; junction bases unmatched: 8. This CDR3 is built from 14 residues.

The chain uses TRBV3-1 (or the pseudogene TRBV3-2) and TRBJ2-7, with D possibly TRBD1 on 5 matching bases. The germline V gene encodes CDR1 LGHDT and CDR2 YNNKEL (reference sequence). V was clipped by 1 base and J by 2 bases, with 9 bases between them. CDR3 length: 14 residues. The CDR3: CASSQGRAAYEQYF. The DNA of the CDR3 is TGTGCCAGCAGCCAAGGCAGGGCGGCCTACGAGCAGTACTTC.

The CDR3 loop is CASSFLGAGEKLFF. CDR3 coding DNA: TGTGCCAGCAGTTTTCTGGGGGCAGGGGAAAAACTGTTTTTT. This chain links TRBV28 with TRBJ1-4; a possible D gene is TRBD1 (6 bases). V dropped 3 bases and J dropped 8 bases, with 13 bases sitting between them. Germline V lookup: CDR1 MDHEN, CDR2 SYDVKM. CDR3 length: 14 residues.

The CDR3 here is CASSVEDEEGIYEQYF. Written as DNA, the CDR3 is TGTGCCAGCAGCGTAGAGGACGAGGAGGGGATTTACGAGCAGTACTTC. The chain uses TRBV9 and TRBJ2-7; TRBD2 might be the D (6 bases). The CDR3 spans 16 residues. Trimming took off 0 bases at V and 4 bases at J, with 17 bases between the two ends. Germline CDR1 is SGDLS and CDR2 is YYNGEE.

The chain combines TRBV6-6 with TRBJ2-7, with 7 bases aligning to TRBD2. The CDR3 is 14 amino acids. V shed 2 bases and J 5 bases; nucleotides not matched to a gene: 6. CDR1 and CDR2 from the germline V gene are MNHNY and SVGAGI (reference sequence). The CDR3 DNA reads TGTGCCAGCAGTTACGGTGGGACTACCAACGAGCAGTACTTC. It is translated as CASSYGGTTNEQYF.

The genes are TRBV7-6 and TRBJ2-3; D remains ambiguous. The CDR3 runs 12 residues. The V end was cut by 6 bases, the J end by 6 bases, with 10 bases between. Germline V gives CDR1 SGHVS, CDR2 FNYEAQ. In nucleotides, the CDR3 is TGTGCCAGCAGTCCACTCGAGGATACGCAGTATTTT. It is translated as CASSPLEDTQYF.

This chain links TRBV20-1 with TRBJ2-2; 11 nucleotides align to TRBD2. Trimming took 5 bases from V and 4 from J; bases not matched to a gene: 6. The length of the CDR3 is 15 residues. The germline V gene has CDR1 DFQATT and CDR2 SNEGSKA (reference sequence). The chain's CDR3 is CSAGVAGGPTGELFF. For the CDR3, the DNA is TGCAGTGCTGGTGTAGCGGGGGGGCCCACCGGGGAGCTGTTTTTT.

The rearrangement uses TRBV5-4 and TRBJ2-5; 15 positions match TRBD2. The CDR3 totals 18 residues. The germline CDR1 and CDR2 sequences are SGHNT and YYREEE (reference sequence). V was clipped by 1 base and J by 1 base; unmatched bases: 5. In nucleotides, the CDR3 is TGTGCCAGCAGCTTGAAGGGGACTAGCGGGGGGAGCCAAGAGACCCAGTACTTC. It specifies CASSLKGTSGGSQETQYF.